The next 16 T cell receptor beta chains were all read from a single sample in a study of cytomegalovirus exposure and HLA in healthy donors. The PCR contained 60 Vbeta and 13 Jbeta primers. Clones were read by immunoSEQ multiplex PCR, and TCRdb kept only the in-frame ones, dropping some. The table lists about 140,000 clones, 80% of them singletons. The sample consisted of PBMCs. The source is a male donor in good health and CMV-seronegative.

The chain links TRBV7-2 to TRBJ2-6; 8 bases align to TRBD2. Germline CDR1 SGHTA, CDR2 FQGNSA. Trimming cost V 4 bases and J 1 base; bases outside gene matches: 6. This CDR3 contains 17 residues. The chain's CDR3 is CASSYGGGISGANVLTF. CDR3 bases: TGTGCCAGCAGCTACGGGGGGGGTATATCTGGGGCCAACGTCCTGACTTTC.

The rearrangement links TRBV27 to TRBJ1-2; the D gene is possibly TRBD1 (5 bases). The CDR3 has 16 residues. V shed 5 bases and J shed 6 bases, with 22 bases lying between them. Germline V gives CDR1 MNHEY, CDR2 SMNVEV (reference sequence). The chain's CDR3 is CASSPRGGTFFDGYTF. The CDR3 DNA sequence: TGTGCCAGCAGTCCCCGGGGGGGGACCTTTTTCGATGGCTACACCTTC.

The chain is built from TRBV5-1 and TRBJ1-1; D remains unclear. This CDR3 spans 14 amino acids. In germline, CDR1 is SGHRS, CDR2 YFSETQ. The V gene lost 0 bases and the J gene lost 4 bases, with 10 bases spanning the gap. The CDR3 DNA reads TGCGCCAGCAGCTTGGCCGTGGGCCCCACTGAAGCTTTCTTT. It encodes CASSLAVGPTEAFF.

The V gene is TRBV27, the J gene TRBJ1-6; no reliable D call. Germline CDR1 and CDR2: MNHEY and SMNVEV (reference sequence). V was shortened by 8 bases and J by 7 bases, with 15 bases between the two germline ends. The CDR3 covers 14 residues. CDR3 sequence (DNA): TGTGCCAGCGGTTACGCGACTCGAAATTCACCCCTCCACTTT. Encoded protein: CASGYATRNSPLHF.

J is TRBJ2-4 and V is TRBV11-2; 13 nucleotides align to TRBD2. The trim removed 8 bases at V and 3 bases at J, leaving 4 bases unmatched. CDR1 and CDR2 from the germline V gene are SGHAT and FQNNGV. The CDR3 consists of 15 residues. The CDR3 nucleotides read TGTGCCAGCCGGACTAGCGGGGGTGTCAAAAACATTCAGTACTTC. Protein product: CASRTSGGVKNIQYF.

V is TRBV5-1 and J is TRBJ2-2, with D maybe TRBD2 (5 bases). From germline, CDR1 is SGHRS and CDR2 YFSETQ. Trimming took off 3 bases at V and 0 bases at J, with 12 bases between the two ends. CDR3 length equals 16 residues. CDR3 protein: CASSSLAPANTGELFF. The CDR3 DNA sequence: TGCGCCAGCAGCTCCCTAGCCCCGGCGAACACCGGGGAGCTGTTTTTT.

This chain joins TRBV5-1 and TRBJ1-2; 7 bases agree with TRBD1. Germline values: CDR1 SGHRS, CDR2 YFSETQ. J lost 0 bases, V lost 2 bases, and 7 bases had no gene match. The CDR3 sequence is 16 residues long. CDR3 nucleotides: TGCGCCAGCAGCTTTGACGGGACAGCAACTAACTATGGCTACACCTTC. It yields the protein CASSFDGTATNYGYTF.

The V call is TRBV13, the J call TRBJ2-7, with 9 bases lining up with TRBD1. Per germline, CDR1 PRHDT and CDR2 FYEKMQ (reference sequence). The CDR3 consists of 16 residues. After removal of 6 bases from V and 2 bases from J, the junction contained 11 bases not matched to a gene. CDR3 sequence reads: CASSSTGTGSPYEQYF. CDR3 DNA sequence: TGTGCCAGCAGTTCAACCGGGACAGGGAGTCCCTACGAGCAGTACTTC. Full variable domain (remainder filled in from reference TRBV13 and TRBJ2-7): AAGVIQSPRHLIKEKRETATLKCYPIPRHDTVYWYQQGPGQDPQFLISFYEKMQSDKGSIPDRFSAQQFSDYHSELNMSSLELGDSALYFCASSSTGTGSPYEQYFGPGTRLTVT.

CDR3 in amino acids: CASSARGGSGNTIYF. The CDR3 DNA sequence: TGTGCCAGCAGTGCAAGGGGAGGCTCTGGAAACACCATATATTTT. The rearrangement uses TRBV11-2 and TRBJ1-3; D is perhaps TRBD1 (5 bases). CDR1 and CDR2 (germline): SGHAT, FQNNGV. This CDR3 is built from 15 residues. The germline V and J ends were trimmed by 6 bases and 0 bases, with 12 bases remaining between them.

The chain is built from TRBV4-1 and TRBJ2-7, with 11 bases matching TRBD2. The CDR3 runs 15 residues. The V gene's germline CDR1 is MGHRA and CDR2 YSYEKL. V lost 4 bases to trimming and J lost 6 bases; unmatched junction nucleotides: 8. The CDR3 protein is CASSLDGTSGLEQYF. The CDR3 region has the DNA TGCGCCAGCAGCCTTGATGGGACTAGCGGACTCGAGCAGTACTTC.

The chain uses TRBV11-3 and TRBJ2-2; D is perhaps TRBD2 (6 bases). The CDR3 loop spans 13 amino acids. Between the trimmed V and J ends, which lost 5 bases and 7 bases, there was a span of 11 bases. Per germline, CDR1 SGHNT and CDR2 YENEEA. The CDR3 reads CASSPGVIGELFF. The CDR3 DNA is TGTGCCAGCAGCCCGGGGGTTATCGGGGAGCTGTTTTTT.

This sequence joins TRBV2 and TRBJ1-1; TRBD1 might be the D (6 bases). CDR3 length: 15 amino acids. V shed 6 bases and J shed 5 bases, with 19 bases lying between them. Looked up from germline, CDR1 is SNHLY and CDR2 is FYNNEI. The CDR3 DNA sequence: TGTGCCAGCAGGCTTACAGGGCTTCGGGGAACTGAAGCTTTCTTT. Encoded protein: CASRLTGLRGTEAFF.

This sequence joins TRBV4-3 and TRBJ2-1; 7 bases line up with TRBD2. The CDR3 extends over 16 amino acids. J gave up 1 base and V 5 bases, and 8 bases lay outside the gene matches. The germline V gene encodes CDR1 LGHNA and CDR2 YSLEER. The chain's CDR3 is CASSVMLAASYNEQFF. The CDR3 bases are TGCGCCAGCAGCGTCATGCTAGCGGCGTCCTACAATGAGCAGTTCTTC.

This sequence joins TRBV10-3 and TRBJ2-3; TRBD2 aligns across 13 bases. J gave up 2 bases and V 2 bases, and 1 base lay outside the gene matches. The germline CDR1 and CDR2 sequences are ENHRY and SYGVKD. The CDR3 covers 16 residues. The CDR3 bases are TGTGCCATCAGTGAGGGACTAGCGGGGGCCACAGATACGCAGTATTTT. This codes for CAISEGLAGATDTQYF.

The V and J genes are TRBV5-1 and TRBJ1-2; D remains unclear. The V end lost 5 bases, the J end lost 8 bases, and 16 bases lay between the germline ends. The CDR3 has 13 residues. Germline loops: CDR1 SGHRS, CDR2 YFSETQ. CDR3 in DNA: TGCGCCAGCAGTGAAGGTAATGTGGGCGGCTACACCTTC. It translates to CASSEGNVGGYTF.

V usage is TRBV5-6 and J usage is TRBJ1-2, with D perhaps matching TRBD1 (5 bases). CDR1 and CDR2 (germline): SGHDT, YYEEEE. V lost 2 bases and J 2 bases, leaving 10 bases between the germline ends. The CDR3 totals 14 residues. The DNA for the CDR3 is TGTGCCAGCAGCTTTTCAGGGCCAAACTATGGCTACACCTTC. It encodes CASSFSGPNYGYTF.